These 24 T cell receptor beta chains were all obtained from the same sample, sequenced in a study of T cells after yellow fever vaccination. TCRdb itself ran the 5' RACE reads through MiXCR, one entry per CDR3 protein. The table records around 400,000 distinct CDR3 sequences, around 10% of them present only once. The sequenced sample was PBMCs, obtained on the day of the first yellow fever vaccination. Every receptor here comes from a man between 18 and 29 years old who received the YFV17D yellow fever vaccine.

This clonotype showed up just a few times. This chain connects TRBV27 to TRBJ2-5, with 10 nucleotides matching TRBD1. J was trimmed by 5 bases and V by 5 bases; bases with no gene match: 5. Germline lookup yields CDR1 MNHEY and CDR2 SMNVEV (reference sequence). This CDR3 is 14 amino acids long. The CDR3 loop is CASSAGTGDETQYF. CDR3 nucleotide sequence: TGTGCCAGCAGTGCCGGGACAGGGGACGAGACCCAGTACTTC.

The rearrangement links TRBV28 to TRBJ1-3; D unclear. Germline CDR1 MDHEN, CDR2 SYDVKM. Trimming left V 5 bases short and J 3 bases short, with 14 bases between. The CDR3 spans 15 residues. CDR3 sequence reads: CASSPLRLGGNTIYF. The CDR3 DNA sequence: TGTGCCAGCAGTCCCCTCCGACTCGGTGGAAACACCATATATTTT.

This clonotype was counted between two and nine times. The V gene is TRBV12-3 or TRBV12-4, the J gene TRBJ1-4; D is unclear. Trimming cost V 5 bases and J 4 bases, with 8 bases left between them. CDR3 length: 13 residues. CDR3 in amino acids: CASSPAVNEKLFF. CDR3 sequence (DNA): TGTGCCAGCAGTCCAGCTGTTAATGAAAAACTGTTTTTT.

This clonotype was seen a handful of times. V usage is TRBV4-3 and J usage is TRBJ2-4; D unclear. Germline assignment: CDR1 LGHNA and CDR2 YSLEER. Trimming stripped 0 bases from V and 5 bases from J, with 5 bases between. The CDR3 is 13 residues long. Here the CDR3 reads CASSQDGENIQYF. The CDR3 DNA sequence: TGCGCCAGCAGCCAAGATGGAGAAAACATTCAGTACTTC.

A few counts support this clonotype. The chain combines TRBV7-9 with TRBJ2-3, with TRBD1 as a possible D gene (6 bases). V shed 3 bases and J shed 6 bases, with 16 bases lying between them. Per the germline V gene, CDR1 is SEHNR and CDR2 is FQNEAQ (reference sequence). This CDR3 contains 15 residues. In DNA, the CDR3 is TGTGCCAGCAGCTTTGTTATGCTAGGACAGGATACGCAGTATTTT. Protein sequence: CASSFVMLGQDTQYF. The whole variable domain, remainder taken from reference TRBV7-9 and TRBJ2-3, is DTGVSQNPRHKITKRGQNVTFRCDPISEHNRLYWYRQTLGQGPEFLTYFQNEAQLEKSRLLSDRFSAERPKGSFSTLEIQRTEQGDSAMYLCASSFVMLGQDTQYFGPGTRLTVL.

This clonotype has only a few counts. The chain is built from TRBV5-1 and TRBJ1-6, with 7 bases identical to TRBD1. Germline-derived CDR1 and CDR2 are SGHRS and YFSETQ. CDR3 length: 14 amino acids. With V trimmed by 0 bases and J by 13 bases, 7 bases remained unmatched. The CDR3 sequence: CASSLGDSLRPLHF. The DNA of the CDR3 is TGCGCCAGCAGCTTGGGGGACAGTTTAAGGCCCCTCCACTTT.

This clonotype was seen more than once but under ten times. The V and J genes are TRBV12-3 or TRBV12-4 and TRBJ1-4; D not certain. V was pared by 2 bases and J by 5 bases, with 6 bases between. The CDR3 is made up of 13 amino acids. CDR3: CASSLRENEKLFF. The CDR3 coding sequence is TGTGCCAGCAGTTTAAGAGAGAATGAAAAACTGTTTTTT.

This clonotype was seen only a few times. The chain has TRBV10-3 and TRBJ2-2; D unresolved. The germline CDR1 and CDR2 sequences are ENHRY and SYGVKD. The CDR3 loop spans 12 amino acids. The CDR3 coding sequence is TGTGCTCATCGGCAGTCTTCCGGGGAGCTGTTTTTT. This encodes CAHRQSSGELFF.

This chain joins TRBV7-3 and TRBJ1-1, with D possibly TRBD1 on 6 matching bases. Germline values: CDR1 SGHTA, CDR2 FQGTGA. The ends were cut back, 1 base at V and 5 bases at J, with 8 bases in the middle. The CDR3 is 13 residues long. The CDR3 nucleotides are TGTGCCAGCAGCTTAAACAGGGTTACTGAAGCTTTCTTT. Translation gives CASSLNRVTEAFF. Full variable domain (outside the CDR3, taken from reference TRBV7-3 and TRBJ1-1): GAGVSQTPSNKVTEKGKYVELRCDPISGHTALYWYRQSLGQGPEFLIYFQGTGAADDSGLPNDRFFAVRPEGSVSTLKIQRTERGDSAVYLCASSLNRVTEAFFGQGTRLTVV.

In its sample, this clonotype was seen a few times. This chain uses TRBV9 with TRBJ2-5, with D perhaps assigned TRBD1 or TRBD2 (7 bases each). Per germline, CDR1 SGDLS and CDR2 YYNGEE. CDR3 length: 15 amino acids. The V end lost 4 bases, the J end lost 1 base, and 14 bases lay between the germline ends. The CDR3 DNA reads as TGTGCCAGCAGCCCGCCCAGGGGGGGCCAAGAGACCCAGTACTTC. Its protein is CASSPPRGGQETQYF.

The chain recombines TRBV7-6 with TRBJ2-2; TRBD1 or TRBD2 may be the D gene (5 bases each). V was trimmed by 1 base and J by 4 bases, leaving 7 bases between them. This CDR3 has 14 residues. The germline V gene has CDR1 SGHVS and CDR2 FNYEAQ. The CDR3 region is CASSLGGVTGELFF. DNA of the CDR3: TGTGCCAGCAGCTTAGGAGGGGTCACCGGGGAGCTGTTTTTT. The full variable domain, completed using reference TRBV7-6 and TRBJ2-2, is GAGVSQSPRYKVTKRGQDVALRCDPISGHVSLYWYRQALGQGPEFLTYFNYEAQQDKSGLPNDRFSAERPEGSISTLTIQRTEQRDSAMYRCASSLGGVTGELFFGEGSRLTVL.

The chain joins TRBV5-1 to TRBJ2-4, with 10 bases that match TRBD2. This CDR3 comprises 16 residues. The V and J ends lost 4 bases and 0 bases, in that order; junction bases with no gene match: 4. Germline V lookup: CDR1 SGHRS, CDR2 YFSETQ. The CDR3 region has the DNA TGCGCCAGCAGCGAGAGCGGGGGGGGAGCCAAAAACATTCAGTACTTC. This gives the protein CASSESGGGAKNIQYF.

The chain carries TRBV5-4 and TRBJ2-3; 10 nucleotides line up with TRBD2. Trimming cost V 4 bases and J 2 bases; bases outside gene matches: 4. CDR3 length: 15 residues. Germline-derived CDR1 and CDR2 are SGHNT and YYREEE (reference sequence). CDR3 residues: CASSLSGGVTDTQYF. Written as DNA, the CDR3 is TGTGCCAGCAGCCTCAGCGGGGGGGTCACAGATACGCAGTATTTT.

The CDR3 loop reads CASSLDETGNEQFF. In nucleotides, the CDR3 is TGCGCCAGCAGCTTGGATGAGACAGGCAATGAGCAGTTCTTC. The chain carries TRBV5-1 and TRBJ2-1, with D perhaps matching TRBD1 (6 bases). Trimming left V 0 bases short and J 6 bases short, with 10 bases between. Germline V CDR1 and CDR2: SGHRS, YFSETQ. This CDR3 is 14 amino acids long. Filled out from reference TRBV5-1 and TRBJ2-1, the complete variable domain reads KAGVTQTPRYLIKTRGQQVTLSCSPISGHRSVSWYQQTPGQGLQFLFEYFSETQRNKGNFPGRFSGRQFSNSRSEMNVSTLELGDSALYLCASSLDETGNEQFFGPGTRLTVL.

The chain recombines TRBV20-1 with TRBJ2-5; D call uncertain. The CDR3 sequence is 10 residues long. V lost 4 bases, J lost 3 bases, and 3 bases lay in between. Germline V gene sequence: CDR1 DFQATT, CDR2 SNEGSKA (reference sequence). The CDR3 here is CSANEETQYF. CDR3 sequence (DNA): TGCAGTGCTAACGAAGAGACCCAGTACTTC.

This clonotype was observed a few times. The rearrangement joins TRBV7-9 to TRBJ1-2, with TRBD1 identical over 9 bases. V dropped 5 bases and J dropped 8; count of bases not matched to a gene: 12. This CDR3 is built from 15 residues. The germline V gene has CDR1 SEHNR and CDR2 FQNEAQ (reference sequence). CDR3 amino acids: CASSLTHGQGIGYTF. The CDR3, as DNA: TGTGCCAGCAGCCTAACCCACGGACAGGGGATCGGCTACACCTTC.

The table lists this clonotype with a few counts. The chain recombines TRBV12-3 or TRBV12-4 with TRBJ2-2; D gene ambiguous. The CDR3 consists of 15 residues. The V end lost 3 bases, the J end lost 2 bases, and 10 bases lay between the germline ends. The CDR3 coding sequence is TGTGCCAGCAGTTTCTCGGCCAGAAACACCGGGGAGCTGTTTTTT. Translating gives CASSFSARNTGELFF.

This clonotype has just a few counts. The rearrangement joins TRBV2 to TRBJ1-2; D is uncertain. This CDR3 spans 12 amino acids. The V end lost 4 bases, the J end lost 3 bases, and 6 bases lay between the germline ends. The germline V gene has CDR1 SNHLY and CDR2 FYNNEI. Here the CDR3 DNA reads TGTGCCAGCAGTGGGACGGACTATGGCTACACCTTC. This codes for CASSGTDYGYTF.

A note on this clonotype: A much larger clone differs by one base, so this may be a read error. Since no conserved phenylalanine or tryptophan closes the CDR3, a read error is the likely cause. The chain combines TRBV5-5 with TRBJ2-5, with a weak D call TRBD1 (6 bases). The germline gives CDR1 SGHKS, CDR2 YYEKEE (reference sequence). V was shortened by 4 bases and J by 3 bases, with 10 bases between the two germline ends. The length of the CDR3 is 13 residues. The CDR3: CASSRTGKETQYL. In DNA, the CDR3 is TGTGCCAGCAGCCGAACAGGGAAAGAGACCCAGTACTTA.

This clonotype appeared many times. This chain connects TRBV6-6 to TRBJ1-5; D is uncertain. The CDR3 covers 11 residues. The germline V gene has CDR1 MNHNY and CDR2 SVGAGI (reference sequence). Trimming removed 2 bases at V and 8 bases at J, with 4 bases between. The CDR3 DNA sequence: TGTGCCAGCAGTTACGGGGAGCCCCAGCATTTT. It is translated as CASSYGEPQHF.

The chain uses TRBV11-2 and TRBJ2-1; 7 nucleotides align to TRBD2. CDR3 length equals 15 residues. CDR1 is SGHAT and CDR2 is FQNNGV in the germline V gene. The V segment lost 0 bases and the J segment 4 bases; nucleotides outside the gene matches: 3. The CDR3 DNA reads as TGTGCCAGCAGCTTAGAGTCTAGCGGTTACAATGAGCAGTTCTTC. Its protein product is CASSLESSGYNEQFF. The whole variable domain, remainder taken from reference TRBV11-2 and TRBJ2-1, is EAGVAQSPRYKIIEKRQSVAFWCNPISGHATLYWYQQILGQGPKLLIQFQNNGVVDDSQLPKDRFSAERLKGVDSTLKIQPAKLEDSAVYLCASSLESSGYNEQFFGPGTRLTVL.

In its sample, this clonotype was seen many times. This rearrangement joins TRBV9 to TRBJ1-1; D unclear. In germline, CDR1 is SGDLS, CDR2 YYNGEE. Trimming left V 4 bases short and J 6 bases short, with 16 bases between. The CDR3 loop spans 14 amino acids. The CDR3 is CASSPQEGGPEAFF. CDR3 nucleotide sequence: TGTGCCAGCAGCCCCCAGGAAGGAGGACCTGAAGCTTTCTTT.

CDR3 sequence reads: CASSPRPGQGLNTEAFF. As DNA, the CDR3 is TGCGCCAGCAGCCCCCGTCCGGGACAGGGGCTAAACACTGAAGCTTTCTTT. The genes are TRBV4-1 and TRBJ1-1; TRBD1 agrees at 10 bases. This CDR3 spans 17 amino acids. J gave up 2 bases and V 4 bases, and 10 bases lay outside the gene matches. Germline V CDR1 and CDR2: MGHRA, YSYEKL.

This clonotype was picked up a small number of times. The chain links TRBV6-2 or TRBV6-3 to TRBJ2-3; tentative D call: TRBD1 (5 bases). Germline CDR1 and CDR2: MNHEY and SVGEGT. This CDR3 has 13 residues. The ends were cut back, 8 bases at V and 0 bases at J, with 9 bases in the middle. DNA for the CDR3: TGTGCCAGCGCAGACAGAAGCACAGATACGCAGTATTTT. Its protein product is CASADRSTDTQYF.